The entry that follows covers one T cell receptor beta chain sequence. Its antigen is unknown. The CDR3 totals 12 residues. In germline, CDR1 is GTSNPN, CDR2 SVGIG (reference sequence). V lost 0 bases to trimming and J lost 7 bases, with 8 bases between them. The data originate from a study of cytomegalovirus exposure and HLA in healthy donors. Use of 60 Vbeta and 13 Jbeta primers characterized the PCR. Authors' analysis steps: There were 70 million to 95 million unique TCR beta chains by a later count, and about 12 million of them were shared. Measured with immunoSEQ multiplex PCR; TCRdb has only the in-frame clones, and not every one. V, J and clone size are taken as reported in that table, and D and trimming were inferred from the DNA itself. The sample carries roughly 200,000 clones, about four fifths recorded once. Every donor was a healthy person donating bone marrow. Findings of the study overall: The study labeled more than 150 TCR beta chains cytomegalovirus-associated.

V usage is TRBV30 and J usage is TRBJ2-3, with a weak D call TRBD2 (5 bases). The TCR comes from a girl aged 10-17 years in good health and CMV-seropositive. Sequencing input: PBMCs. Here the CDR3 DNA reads TGTGCCTGGAGTGTCGGAGGCAATACGCAGTATTTT. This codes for CAWSVGGNTQYF.